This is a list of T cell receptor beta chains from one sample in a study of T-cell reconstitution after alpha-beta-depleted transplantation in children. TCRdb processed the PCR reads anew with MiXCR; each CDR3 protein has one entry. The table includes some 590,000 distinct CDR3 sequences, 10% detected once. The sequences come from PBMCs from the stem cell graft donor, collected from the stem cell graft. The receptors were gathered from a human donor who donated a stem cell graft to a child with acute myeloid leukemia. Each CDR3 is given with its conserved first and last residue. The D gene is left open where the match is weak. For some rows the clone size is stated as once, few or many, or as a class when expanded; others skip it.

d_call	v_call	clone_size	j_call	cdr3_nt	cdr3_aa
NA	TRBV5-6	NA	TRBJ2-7	TGTGCCAGCAGCTTGGCCCGCGGGGGCCAATACTACGAGCAGTACTTC	CASSLARGGQYYEQYF
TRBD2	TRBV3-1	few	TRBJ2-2	TGTGCCAGCAGCCTGCTCGAGGGGACTAGCCGGTTAAGGACCGGGGAGCTGTTTTTT	CASSLLEGTSRLRTGELFF
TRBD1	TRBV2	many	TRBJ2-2	TGTGCCAGCAGGACACAGGGGGCGCGTAACACCGGGGAGCTGTTTTTT	CASRTQGARNTGELFF
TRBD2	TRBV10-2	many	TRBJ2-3	TGCGCCAGCAGTGAAGCTAGCGGTATCACAGATACGCAGTATTTT	CASSEASGITDTQYF
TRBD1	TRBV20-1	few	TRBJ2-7	TGCAGTGCATTCCCCGGGACAGAGACCTACGAGCAGTACTTC	CSAFPGTETYEQYF
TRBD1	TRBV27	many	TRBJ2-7	TGTGCCAGCAGTTTATGGGACAGGGTCCACGAGCAGTACTTC	CASSLWDRVHEQYF
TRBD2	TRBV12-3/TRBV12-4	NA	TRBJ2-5	TGTGCCAGCAGCCACCGGCGAATAACTAGCGGGAGAGAGACCCAGTACTTC	CASSHRRITSGRETQYF
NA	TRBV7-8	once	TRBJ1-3	TGTGCCAGCAGCTTAGGGACAGTGCGCTCTGGAAACACCATATATTTT	CASSLGTVRSGNTIYF
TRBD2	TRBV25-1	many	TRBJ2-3	TGTGCCAGCAGTGAGGTGGTGGGAGGGACAGATACGCAGTATTTT	CASSEVVGGTDTQYF
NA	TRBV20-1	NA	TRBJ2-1	TGCAGTGCTCCCCCGGTTCTAGCGAGCCCGGACAATGAGCAGTTCTTC	CSAPPVLASPDNEQFF
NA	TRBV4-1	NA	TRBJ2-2	TGCGCCAGCAGCCAAGATATCGTGGCCGGGGAGCTGTTTTTT	CASSQDIVAGELFF
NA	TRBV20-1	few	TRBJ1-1	TGCAGTGCTAGGTCGACCCGGGGGCGGACTGAAGCTTTCTTT	CSARSTRGRTEAFF
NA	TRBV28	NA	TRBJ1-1	TGTGCCAGCAGTTGGATGTCAGGGTACCTTGAAGCTTTCTTT	CASSWMSGYLEAFF
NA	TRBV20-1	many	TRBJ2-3	TGCAGTGCTAGAGGGGATGTAATCAGGAATACGCAGTATTTT	CSARGDVIRNTQYF
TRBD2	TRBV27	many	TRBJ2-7	TGTGCCAGCAGTTTCCAACTAGCGGCTGAGCAGTACTTC	CASSFQLAAEQYF
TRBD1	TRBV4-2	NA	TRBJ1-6	TGTGCCAGCAGCCAAGTCCCCTCCGGGACAGCCAATAATTCACCCCTCCACTTT	CASSQVPSGTANNSPLHF
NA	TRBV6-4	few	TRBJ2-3	TGTGCAACCAGGGGATCGGGATCGGCAGATACGCAGTATTTT	CATRGSGSADTQYF
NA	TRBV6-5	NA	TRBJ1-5	TGTGCCAGCAGTTCTCCGGACATTAGCAATCAGCCCCAGCATTTT	CASSSPDISNQPQHF
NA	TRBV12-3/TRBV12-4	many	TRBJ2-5	TGTGCCAGCAGTCCGAGAGGGGCAGGGGAAGAGACCCAGTACTTC	CASSPRGAGEETQYF
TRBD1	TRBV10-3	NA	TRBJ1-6	TGTGCCATCAGGGGGACAGGGGATTCACCCCTCCACTTT	CAIRGTGDSPLHF
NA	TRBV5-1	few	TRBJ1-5	TGCGCCAGCAGCTTGTATACAGGGCATCAGCCCCAGCATTTT	CASSLYTGHQPQHF
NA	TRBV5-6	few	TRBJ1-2	TGTGCCAGCAGCTTGGGGAACTATGGCTACACCTTC	CASSLGNYGYTF
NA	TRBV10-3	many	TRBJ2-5	TGTGCCATCATGGGCACGGGGGCAGAGACCCAGTACTTC	CAIMGTGAETQYF
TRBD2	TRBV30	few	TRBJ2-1	TGTGCCTGGAGTGTGGGGACTAGCGGGAGTGGTGAGCAGTTCTTC	CAWSVGTSGSGEQFF
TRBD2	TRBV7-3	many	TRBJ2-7	TGTGCCAGCAGCTTAACAGCAGGACTAGCGGAACTGGGCGAGCAGTACTTC	CASSLTAGLAELGEQYF
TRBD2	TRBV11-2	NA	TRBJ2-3	TGTGCCAGCAGCCCTCAGGGGCTAGCGGGCGTCAAGCTCGAGGCGCAGTATTTT	CASSPQGLAGVKLEAQYF
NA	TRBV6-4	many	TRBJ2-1	TGTGCCAGCAGTGATGTTTCTAGCGATTACAATGAGCAGTTCTTC	CASSDVSSDYNEQFF
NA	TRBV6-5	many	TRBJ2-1	TGTGCCAGCAGTCTCCAACATGGCCATGAGCAGTTCTTC	CASSLQHGHEQFF
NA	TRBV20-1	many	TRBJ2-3	TGCAGTGCTAGACCCGTGGCGACAGATACGCAGTATTTT	CSARPVATDTQYF
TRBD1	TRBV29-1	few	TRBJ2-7	TGCAGCGTTGTCAGGGGGAGCTACGAGCAGTACTTC	CSVVRGSYEQYF
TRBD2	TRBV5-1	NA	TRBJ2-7	TGCGCCAGCAGCGAACCGGGACTAGGTTTCGAGCAGTACTTC	CASSEPGLGFEQYF
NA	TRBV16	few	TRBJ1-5	TGTGCCAGCAGCCAGTCCACAGGGTCTAATCAGCCCCAGCATTTT	CASSQSTGSNQPQHF
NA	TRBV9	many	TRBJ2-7	TGTGCCAGCAGCGTAACAGCTCACCCATCCGAGCAGTACTTC	CASSVTAHPSEQYF
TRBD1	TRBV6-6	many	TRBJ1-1	TGTGCCAGCACTCGGGACAGGAAAACTGAAGCTTTCTTT	CASTRDRKTEAFF